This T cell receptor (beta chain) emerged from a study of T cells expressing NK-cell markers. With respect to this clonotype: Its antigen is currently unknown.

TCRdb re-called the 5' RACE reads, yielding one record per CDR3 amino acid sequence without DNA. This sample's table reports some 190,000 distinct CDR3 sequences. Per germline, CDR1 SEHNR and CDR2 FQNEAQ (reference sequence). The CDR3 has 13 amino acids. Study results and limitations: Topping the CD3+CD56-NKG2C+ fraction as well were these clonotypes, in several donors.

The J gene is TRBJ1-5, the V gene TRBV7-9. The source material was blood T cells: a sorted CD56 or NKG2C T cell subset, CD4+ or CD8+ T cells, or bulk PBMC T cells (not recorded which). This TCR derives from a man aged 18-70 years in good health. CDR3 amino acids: CAVSTRSNQPQHF.